The present entry profiles one TCR beta chain with its context. Its specificity is not known. The data stem from a study of OX40 agonist ivuxolimab in advanced cancers. Study details: Earlier treatment with anti-PD-1, anti-PD-L1 or anti-CTLA-4 was permitted, and about 40% had received some.

Findings and limits, study-wide: At 0.1 to 3.0 mg/kg, clonal expansion of CD4+ and CD8+ blood T cells had occurred by week 6.

Produced via immunoSEQ multiplex PCR; TCRdb's table is partial and in-frame only. Of about 76,000 clones in the sample, 70% to 90% are singletons; the top ten hold about an eighth. Autoimmune disease history or systemic immunosuppression led to patients being barred. CDR1 is LNHDA and CDR2 is SQIVND in the germline V gene (reference sequence). The CDR3 is 13 residues long. The V gene end was trimmed by 6 bases and the J gene end by 7 bases; junction bases not matched to a gene: 6. The source material was CD4+ or CD8+ T cells sorted from blood, sampled in a trial of the OX40 agonist ivuxolimab. The chain recombines TRBV19 with TRBJ1-5; TRBD1 matches at 7 bases. The sequence came from an adult with an advanced solid tumor such as melanoma, head and neck, liver or kidney cancer. CDR3 DNA sequence: TGTGCCAGTAGGACAGGGATCTTACAGCCCCAGCATTTT. Residues: CASRTGILQPQHF.